Sequencing of this T cell receptor (beta chain) was carried out in a study of response to subunit inactivated influenza vaccine (dated by TCRdb to 2016 to 2019). About the full investigation: To follow how T cells responded to a trivalent subunit inactivated influenza vaccine, the researchers relied on deep quantitative profiling of the T cell receptor repertoire. Here is what the overall study found, with its caveats: According to the authors, only a limited number of new T cells may be recruited by each seasonal influenza vaccination.

A remark on this clonotype: Which antigen it targets is not known. Base-call qualities are not available, and no considerably larger clone is one nucleotide away.

Including the terminal cysteine and phenylalanine, the CDR3 comprises 16 residues. The sequence is cut down to CDR3 DNA, 48 bases in frame from base 1. A distance of 14 bases separates the germline ends of V and J, which lose 1 base and 4 bases respectively. According to the germline V gene, CDR1 reads LGHNA and CDR2 reads YNFKEQ. The library was produced with RT-PCR. TCRdb names Illumina HiSeq 2500 as the instrument used. The public reads were reprocessed in TCRdb via fastp at Q25 and MiXCR, keeping in-frame beta chains. Each record represents a unique CDR3 protein, reported with the most common genes and DNA among its rows. Counted in this sample were over 800,000 distinct CDR3 sequences; 21% of them appeared once. Clones ranked in the top ten supply 10% to 13% of the sample.

Here the chain combines TRBV4-2 and TRBJ2-1; the D gene is perhaps TRBD2, on 6 matching bases. The sample was PBMCs from blood, taken 4 to 6 days after vaccination. The sequence was obtained from a middle-aged man who received an inactivated influenza vaccine. Donor details come from another sample of the same person, matched by shared clones. For the CDR3, the sequence is CASSQVPGEAYNEQFF. The nucleotide sequence is given as TGTGCCAGCAGCCAAGTACCGGGAGAAGCGTACAATGAGCAGTTCTTC.